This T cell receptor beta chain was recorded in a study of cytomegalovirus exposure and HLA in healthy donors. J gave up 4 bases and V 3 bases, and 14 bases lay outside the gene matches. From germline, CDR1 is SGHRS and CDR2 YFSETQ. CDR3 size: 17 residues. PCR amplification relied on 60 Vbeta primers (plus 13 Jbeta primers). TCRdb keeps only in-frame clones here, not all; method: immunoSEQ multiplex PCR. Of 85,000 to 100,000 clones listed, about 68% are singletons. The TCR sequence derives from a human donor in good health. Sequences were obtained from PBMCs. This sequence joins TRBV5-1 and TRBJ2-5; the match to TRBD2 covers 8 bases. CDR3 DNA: TGCGCCAGCAGCTCGGGCGGCTTAGCGGGGTTAGGAGAGACCCAGTACTTC. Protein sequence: CASSSGGLAGLGETQYF. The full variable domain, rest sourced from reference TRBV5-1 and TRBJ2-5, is KAGVTQTPRYLIKTRGQQVTLSCSPISGHRSVSWYQQTPGQGLQFLFEYFSETQRNKGNFPGRFSGRQFSNSRSEMNVSTLELGDSALYLCASSSGGLAGLGETQYFGPGTRLLVL.